The 5 T cell receptor beta chains presented below share a single source sample, sequenced in a study of blood T cell repertoires in COVID-19. The repertoire was sequenced with immunoSEQ multiplex PCR; TCRdb's copy has only in-frame clones and lacks some. Of 150,000 to 200,000 clones in the sample, 70% to 90% were seen once. Material: peripheral blood. The receptors stem from a man aged 60-69 years with acute or convalescent COVID-19.

The rearrangement joins TRBV3-1 (or the pseudogene TRBV3-2) to TRBJ1-2, with 8 bases aligning to TRBD1. The J segment lost 2 bases and the V segment lost 1 base, leaving 3 bases of the junction unmatched. This CDR3 has 15 amino acids. Looked up from germline, CDR1 is LGHDT and CDR2 is YNNKEL (reference sequence). CDR3 sequence (DNA): TGTGCCAGCAGCCAAGGACAGGGGCGAAACTATGGCTACACCTTC. Amino acid sequence: CASSQGQGRNYGYTF.

This clone was detected many times. V and J are TRBV28 and TRBJ2-7; 7 bases line up with TRBD2. Germline trimming cut 3 bases from V and 5 bases from J; bases unmatched to any gene: 10. The CDR3 is 15 residues long. Germline V lookup: CDR1 MDHEN, CDR2 SYDVKM. The CDR3 is CASSFQPGLHDEQYF. As DNA, the CDR3 is TGTGCCAGCAGTTTTCAACCGGGACTACATGACGAGCAGTACTTC.

In DNA form, the CDR3 reads TGTGCCAGCAGCTTTGAGGTACAGCAGTTCTTC. Its translation: CASSFEVQQFF. The chain has TRBV7-9 and TRBJ2-1; D gene ambiguous. Per germline, CDR1 SEHNR and CDR2 FQNEAQ (reference sequence). The CDR3 length is 11 residues. V lost 3 bases to trimming and J lost 11 bases, with 8 bases between them.

This clone has only one observation. The chain is built from TRBV5-1 and TRBJ1-5; possibly TRBD1 for D (6 bases). V was pared by 4 bases and J by 3 bases, with 8 bases between. This CDR3 is 13 amino acids long. In germline, CDR1 is SGHRS, CDR2 YFSETQ. In DNA, the CDR3 is TGCGCCAGCAGCGGGGGCCCCAATCAGCCCCAGCATTTT. Translated: CASSGGPNQPQHF.

This clone occurred once. The chain couples TRBV7-9 to TRBJ1-4, with TRBD1 identical over 8 bases. CDR1 and CDR2 (germline): SEHNR, FQNEAQ (reference sequence). V lost 4 bases to trimming and J lost 0 bases; unmatched junction nucleotides: 4. The CDR3 is made up of 16 amino acids. CDR3 region: CASSWGQAATNEKLFF. The CDR3 nucleotides are TGTGCCAGCAGCTGGGGACAGGCTGCAACTAATGAAAAACTGTTTTTT.